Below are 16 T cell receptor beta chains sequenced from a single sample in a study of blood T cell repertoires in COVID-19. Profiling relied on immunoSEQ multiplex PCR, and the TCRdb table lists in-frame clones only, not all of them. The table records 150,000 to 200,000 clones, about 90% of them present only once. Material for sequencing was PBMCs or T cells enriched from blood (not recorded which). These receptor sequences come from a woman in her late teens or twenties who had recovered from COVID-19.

CDR3 sequence (DNA): TGTGCCAGCTCACTAACCTCAGTTGGGACTAGCATCGCCGGGGAGCTGTTTTTT. Residues: CASSLTSVGTSIAGELFF. This chain joins TRBV18 and TRBJ2-2, with 9 bases identical to TRBD2. Per germline, CDR1 KGHSH and CDR2 LQKENI. The CDR3 loop spans 18 amino acids. V dropped 4 bases and J dropped 6; count of bases not matched to a gene: 15.

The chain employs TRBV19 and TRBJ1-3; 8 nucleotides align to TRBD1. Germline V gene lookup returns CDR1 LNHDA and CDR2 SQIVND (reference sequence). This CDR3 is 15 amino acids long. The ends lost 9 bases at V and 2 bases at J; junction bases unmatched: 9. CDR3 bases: TGTGCCAGCAACTACCAGGGGGCGCCTGGAAACACCATATATTTT. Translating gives CASNYQGAPGNTIYF.

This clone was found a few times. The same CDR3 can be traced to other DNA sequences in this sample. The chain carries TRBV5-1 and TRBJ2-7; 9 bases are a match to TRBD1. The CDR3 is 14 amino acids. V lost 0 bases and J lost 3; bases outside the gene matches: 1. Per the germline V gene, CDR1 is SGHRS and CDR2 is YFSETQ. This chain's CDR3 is CASSLVGQGYEQYF. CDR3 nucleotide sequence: TGCGCCAGCAGCTTGGTGGGACAGGGCTACGAGCAGTACTTC.

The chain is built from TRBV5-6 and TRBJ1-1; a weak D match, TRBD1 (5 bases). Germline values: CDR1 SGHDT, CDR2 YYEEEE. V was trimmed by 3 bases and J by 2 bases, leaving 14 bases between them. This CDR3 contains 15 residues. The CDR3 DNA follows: TGTGCCAGCAGCTCCTCCAGGGTCGGAAACACTGAAGCTTTCTTT. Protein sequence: CASSSSRVGNTEAFF.

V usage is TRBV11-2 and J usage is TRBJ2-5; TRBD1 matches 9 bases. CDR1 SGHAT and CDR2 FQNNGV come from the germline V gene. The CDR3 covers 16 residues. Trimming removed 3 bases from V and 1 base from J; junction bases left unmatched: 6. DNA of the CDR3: TGTGCCAGCAGCTTCCCACAGGGGGCGATCCAAGAGACCCAGTACTTC. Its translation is CASSFPQGAIQETQYF.

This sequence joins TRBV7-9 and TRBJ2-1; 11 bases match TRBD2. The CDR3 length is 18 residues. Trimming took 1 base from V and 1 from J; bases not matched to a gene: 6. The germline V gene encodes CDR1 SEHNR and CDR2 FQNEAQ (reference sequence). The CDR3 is CASSLEIAGGRSYNEQFF. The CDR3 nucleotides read TGTGCCAGCAGCTTAGAGATAGCGGGGGGGCGGTCCTACAATGAGCAGTTCTTC.

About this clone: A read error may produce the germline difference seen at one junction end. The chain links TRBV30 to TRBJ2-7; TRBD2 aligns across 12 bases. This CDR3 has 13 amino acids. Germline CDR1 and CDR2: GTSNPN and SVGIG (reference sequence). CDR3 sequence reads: CAWSRLAGESMDF. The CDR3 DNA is TGTGCCTGGAGTAGACTAGCGGGAGAAAGCATGGACTTC.

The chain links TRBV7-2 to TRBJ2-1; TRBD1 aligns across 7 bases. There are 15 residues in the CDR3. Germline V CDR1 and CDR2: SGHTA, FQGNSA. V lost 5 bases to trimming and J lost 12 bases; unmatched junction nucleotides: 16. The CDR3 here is CASSPPGTVRSRQFF. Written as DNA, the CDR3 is TGTGCCAGCAGCCCACCTGGGACAGTGCGGAGTAGGCAGTTCTTC.

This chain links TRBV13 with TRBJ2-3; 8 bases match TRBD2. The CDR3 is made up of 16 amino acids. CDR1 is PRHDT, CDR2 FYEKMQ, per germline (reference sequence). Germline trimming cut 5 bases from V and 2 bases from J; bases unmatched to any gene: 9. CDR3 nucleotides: TGTGCCAGCAGCCCCCCGGGGGGGCCAAACACAGATACGCAGTATTTT. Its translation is CASSPPGGPNTDTQYF.

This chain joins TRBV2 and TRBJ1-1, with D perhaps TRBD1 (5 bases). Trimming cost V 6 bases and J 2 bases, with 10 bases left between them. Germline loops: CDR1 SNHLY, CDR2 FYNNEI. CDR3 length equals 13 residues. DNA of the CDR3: TGTGCCAGCAGGCCGACAGCTAACACTGAAGCTTTCTTT. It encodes CASRPTANTEAFF. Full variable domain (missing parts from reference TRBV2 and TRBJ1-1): EPEVTQTPSHQVTQMGQEVILRCVPISNHLYFYWYRQILGQKVEFLVSFYNNEISEKSEIFDDQFSVERPDGSNFTLKIRSTKLEDSAMYFCASRPTANTEAFFGQGTRLTVV.

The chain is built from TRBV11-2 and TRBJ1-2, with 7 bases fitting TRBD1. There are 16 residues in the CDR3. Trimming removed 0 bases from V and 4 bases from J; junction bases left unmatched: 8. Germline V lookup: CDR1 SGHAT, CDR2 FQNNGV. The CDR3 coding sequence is TGTGCCAGCAGCTTAGAATCCCGGAGGGGGCTCTATGGCTACACCTTC. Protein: CASSLESRRGLYGYTF.

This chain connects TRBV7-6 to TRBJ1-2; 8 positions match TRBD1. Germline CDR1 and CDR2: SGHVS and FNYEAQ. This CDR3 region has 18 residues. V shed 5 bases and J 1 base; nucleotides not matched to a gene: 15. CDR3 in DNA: TGTGCCAGCAGCCTCCTCGACAGGGGATTTACTCTTAACTATGGCTACACCTTC. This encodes CASSLLDRGFTLNYGYTF.

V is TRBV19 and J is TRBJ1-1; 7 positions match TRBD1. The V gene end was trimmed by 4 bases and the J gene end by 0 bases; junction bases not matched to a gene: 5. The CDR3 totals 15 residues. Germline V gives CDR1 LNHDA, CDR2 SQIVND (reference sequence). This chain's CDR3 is CASSSLTGMNTEAFF. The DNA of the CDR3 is TGTGCCAGTAGTAGTTTGACAGGGATGAACACTGAAGCTTTCTTT.

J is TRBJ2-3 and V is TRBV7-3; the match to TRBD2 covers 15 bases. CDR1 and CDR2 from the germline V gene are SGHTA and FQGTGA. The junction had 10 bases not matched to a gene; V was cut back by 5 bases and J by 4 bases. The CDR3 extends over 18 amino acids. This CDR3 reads CASSPGLAGGPGADTQYF. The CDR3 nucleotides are TGTGCCAGCAGCCCCGGACTAGCGGGAGGGCCTGGCGCAGATACGCAGTATTTT.

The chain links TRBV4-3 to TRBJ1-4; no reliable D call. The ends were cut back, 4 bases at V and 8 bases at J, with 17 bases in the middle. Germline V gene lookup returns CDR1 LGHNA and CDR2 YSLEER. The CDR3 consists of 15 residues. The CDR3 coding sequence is TGCGCCAGCAGCCTAATCCCCAACGGTTACGAAAAACTGTTTTTT. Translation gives CASSLIPNGYEKLFF.

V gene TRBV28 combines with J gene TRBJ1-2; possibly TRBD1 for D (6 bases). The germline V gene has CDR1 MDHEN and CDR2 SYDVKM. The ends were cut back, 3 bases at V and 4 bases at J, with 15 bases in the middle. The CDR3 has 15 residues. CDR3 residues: CASSFIVGGPYGYTF. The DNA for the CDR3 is TGTGCCAGCAGTTTCATCGTGGGGGGGCCCTATGGCTACACCTTC.